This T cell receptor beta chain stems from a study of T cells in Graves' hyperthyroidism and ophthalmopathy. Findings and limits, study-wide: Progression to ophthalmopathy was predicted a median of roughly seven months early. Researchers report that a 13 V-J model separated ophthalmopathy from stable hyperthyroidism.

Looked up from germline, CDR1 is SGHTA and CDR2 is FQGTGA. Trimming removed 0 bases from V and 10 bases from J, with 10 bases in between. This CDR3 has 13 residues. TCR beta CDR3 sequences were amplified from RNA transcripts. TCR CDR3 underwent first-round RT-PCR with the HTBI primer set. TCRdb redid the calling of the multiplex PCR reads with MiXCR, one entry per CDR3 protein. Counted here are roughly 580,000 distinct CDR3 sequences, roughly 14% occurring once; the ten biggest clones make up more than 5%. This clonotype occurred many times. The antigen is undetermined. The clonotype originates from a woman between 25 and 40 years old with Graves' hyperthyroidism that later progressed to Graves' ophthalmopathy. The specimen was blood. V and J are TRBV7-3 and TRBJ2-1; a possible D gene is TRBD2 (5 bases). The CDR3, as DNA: TGTGCCAGCAGCTTAACCCTCGCGGGCGAGCAGTTCTTC. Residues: CASSLTLAGEQFF.